This is a list of T cell receptor beta chains from one sample in a study of T cell responses to AZD1222 COVID-19 vaccine. Produced via immunoSEQ multiplex PCR; TCRdb's table is partial and in-frame only. This sample lists about 140,000 clones; its ten largest clones have about 2.2%. Sequenced sample: peripheral blood. The receptors derive from an adult in good health. Each CDR3 is given with its conserved first and last residue. A D gene is named only where the DNA matches it firmly.

len,v_gene,d_gene,j_gene,CDR3aa,CDR3nt
16,TRBV27,TRBD2,TRBJ2-1,CASSSPGTSVGNEQFF,TGTGCCAGCAGTTCGCCCGGGACTAGTGTAGGGAATGAGCAGTTCTTC
17,TRBV7-6,.,TRBJ2-2,CASSPSATGLLTGELFF,TGTGCCAGCAGCCCGAGTGCTACAGGGTTGTTGACCGGGGAGCTGTTTTTT
15,TRBV18,TRBD1,TRBJ2-5,CASSAQGTVQETQYF,TGTGCCAGCTCAGCCCAGGGGACAGTCCAAGAGACCCAGTACTTC
12,TRBV6-5,.,TRBJ1-2,CASNPIGYGYTF,TGTGCCAGCAACCCCATCGGCTATGGCTACACCTTC
13,TRBV3-1/TRBV3-2,.,TRBJ2-5,CASSQSGQETQYF,TGTGCCAGCAGCCAATCTGGTCAAGAGACCCAGTACTTC
15,TRBV5-4,TRBD1,TRBJ2-7,CASSAGTGSYYEQYF,TGTGCCAGCAGCGCCGGGACAGGGAGCTACTACGAGCAGTACTTC
16,TRBV7-9,.,TRBJ1-6,CASSPTMSSYNSPLHF,TGTGCCAGCAGCCCCACCATGAGCTCCTATAATTCACCCCTCCACTTT
15,TRBV30,TRBD2,TRBJ2-2,CAWSTTPGGAGELFF,TGTGCCTGGAGTACCACCCCCGGGGGGGCCGGGGAGCTGTTTTTT
13,TRBV13,TRBD1,TRBJ1-5,CASSLGQNQPQHF,TGTGCCAGCAGCTTGGGACAGAATCAGCCCCAGCATTTT
15,TRBV25-1,TRBD1,TRBJ1-2,CASSVKTGALNGYTF,TGTGCCAGCAGTGTAAAAACAGGGGCCTTAAACGGCTACACCTTC